This TCR beta chain emerged from a study of post-analysis software for immune sequencing data. The CDR3 covers 12 residues. The germline CDR1 and CDR2 sequences are MNHEY and SVGAGI. To note about this clonotype: Its antigen is not known. An end of the junction differs from the germline gene, which may be a read error.

General study findings and limits: Strong co-clustering by F measure linked samples that shared a preparation batch. With TRBV5-6, TRBV5-1 and TRBV20-1 included, about five TRBV segments were more frequent in patients than in controls. Significantly decreased normalized Chao1 diversity was recorded for multiple sclerosis patients relative to controls.

Sequencing libraries made from TCR beta cDNA carried unique molecular identifiers. TCRdb re-called the PCR reads with MiXCR, one entry per CDR3 protein. The sample shows 350,000 to 500,000 distinct CDR3 sequences, roughly 38% of them seen only once. This chain joins TRBV6-5 and TRBJ1-2; TRBD1 is a possible D gene (5 bases). Sequenced input: blood. The receptor's source is a girl aged 2 to 9 with multiple sclerosis. This CDR3 reads CTSSYGGNGYTF. The CDR3 DNA is TGTACCAGCAGTTACGGGGGGAATGGCTACACCTTC.